The TCR beta chain described here comes from a study of shared clonotypes between healthy human individuals. Study context: A couple of female and three male donors aged 18 to 49 were enrolled.

Method: immunoSEQ multiplex PCR; TCRdb's copy keeps in-frame clones and lacks some. The sample has some 240,000 clones, 65% seen once. The CDR3 contains 13 residues. Trimming shortened V by 8 bases and J by 6 bases, and 13 bases separated the two germline ends. The V gene's germline CDR1 is MNHNS and CDR2 SASEGT. This clone was counted a single time. The V call is TRBV6-1, the J call TRBJ1-4; possible D gene TRBD1, 6 bases. The sequenced sample consisted of memory CD4+ T cells sorted from blood. Subset described: CD45RA-negative fraction. The clonotype was recovered from a man in his thirties or forties in good health. CDR3 amino acids: CASQQGLDEKLFF. CDR3 coding DNA: TGTGCCAGCCAACAGGGCCTAGATGAAAAACTGTTTTTT.